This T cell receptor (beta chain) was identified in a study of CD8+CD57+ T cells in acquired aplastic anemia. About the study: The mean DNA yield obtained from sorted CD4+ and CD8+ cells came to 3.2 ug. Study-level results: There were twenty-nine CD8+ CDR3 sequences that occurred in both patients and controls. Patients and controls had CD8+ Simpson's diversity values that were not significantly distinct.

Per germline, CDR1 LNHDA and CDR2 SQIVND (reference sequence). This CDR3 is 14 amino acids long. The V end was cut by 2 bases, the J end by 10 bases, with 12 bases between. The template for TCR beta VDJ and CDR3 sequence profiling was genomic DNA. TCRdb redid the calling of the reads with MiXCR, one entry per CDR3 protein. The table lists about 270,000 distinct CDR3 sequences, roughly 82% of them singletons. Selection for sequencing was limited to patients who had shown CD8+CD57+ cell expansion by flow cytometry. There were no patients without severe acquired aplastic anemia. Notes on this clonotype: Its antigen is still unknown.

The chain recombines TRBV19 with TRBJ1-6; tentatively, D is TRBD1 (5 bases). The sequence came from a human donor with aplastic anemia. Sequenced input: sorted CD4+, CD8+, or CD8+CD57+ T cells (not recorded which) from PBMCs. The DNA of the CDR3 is TGTGCCAGTAGTATAACCCAGGGAGGATCACCCCTCCACTTT. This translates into CASSITQGGSPLHF.